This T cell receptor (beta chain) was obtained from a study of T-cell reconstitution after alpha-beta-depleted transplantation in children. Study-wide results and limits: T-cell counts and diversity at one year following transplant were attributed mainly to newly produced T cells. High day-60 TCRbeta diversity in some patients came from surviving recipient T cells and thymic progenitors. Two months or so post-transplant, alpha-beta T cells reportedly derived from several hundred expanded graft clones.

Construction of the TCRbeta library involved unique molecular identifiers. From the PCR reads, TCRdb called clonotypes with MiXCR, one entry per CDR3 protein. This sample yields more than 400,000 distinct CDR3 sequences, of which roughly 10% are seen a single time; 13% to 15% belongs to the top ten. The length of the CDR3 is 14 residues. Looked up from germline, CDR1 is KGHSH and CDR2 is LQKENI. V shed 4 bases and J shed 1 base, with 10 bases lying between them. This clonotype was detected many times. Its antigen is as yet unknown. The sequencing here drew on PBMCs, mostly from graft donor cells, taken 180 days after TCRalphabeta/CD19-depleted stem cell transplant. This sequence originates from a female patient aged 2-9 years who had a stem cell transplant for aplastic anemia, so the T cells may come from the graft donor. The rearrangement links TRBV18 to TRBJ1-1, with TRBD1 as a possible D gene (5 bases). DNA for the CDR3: TGTGCCAGCTCACTGGGACGGAAGAACACTGAAGCTTTCTTT. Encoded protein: CASSLGRKNTEAFF.